The rows below give T cell receptor beta chains drawn from one sample of a study of breast tumors, draining lymph nodes, adjacent tissues. TCRdb processed the multiplex PCR reads anew with MiXCR; each CDR3 protein has one entry. The sample includes around 150,000 distinct CDR3 sequences, approximately 20% of them seen just once. Sequencing was carried out using axillary lymph node tissue. The receptor set was obtained from a female donor with breast cancer. Some clones in this sample may be carry-over from other donors' samples. Each CDR3 is given with its conserved first and last residue. D genes are given only for firm matches. Expanded clones are given a class, and other clones once, few, many or no size at all.

>TRBD1|many|TRBV7-2|TRBJ1-6
CASSTTGAGNSPLHF
TGTGCCAGCAGCACGACAGGGGCCGGTAATTCACCCCTCCACTTT
>-|few|TRBV15|TRBJ2-1
CATSSARTTFYNEQFF
TGTGCCACCAGCAGTGCCCGGACTACATTCTACAATGAGCAGTTCTTC
>TRBD2|many|TRBV20-1|TRBJ2-7
CSARTSGRGEQYF
TGCAGTGCTAGGACTAGCGGGAGGGGCGAGCAGTACTTC
>TRBD1|many|TRBV10-1|TRBJ2-1
CASSERGTGSYNEQFF
TGCGCCAGCAGTGAGAGGGGGACAGGAAGCTACAATGAGCAGTTCTTC
>-|many|TRBV5-4|TRBJ2-5
CASSLPGVGKTQYF
TGTGCCAGCAGCTTGCCAGGGGTAGGAAAGACCCAGTACTTC
>TRBD2|many|TRBV29-1|TRBJ2-3
CSVALAGVFDTQYF
TGCAGCGTTGCGCTAGCGGGAGTATTTGATACGCAGTATTTT
>-|-|TRBV15|TRBJ2-1
CATSRPTGSSYNEQFF
TGTGCCACCAGCAGGCCAACAGGGAGCTCCTACAATGAGCAGTTCTTC
>-|many|TRBV20-1|TRBJ1-2
CSAPRGDYGYTF
TGCAGTGCACCGAGGGGCGACTATGGCTACACCTTC
>TRBD1|many|TRBV2|TRBJ1-2
CASSADRGQYYGYTF
TGTGCCAGCAGTGCTGACAGGGGGCAATACTATGGCTACACCTTC
>TRBD2|many|TRBV20-1|TRBJ2-5
CSARGTSGRTETQYF
TGCAGTGCTAGGGGAACTAGCGGGAGGACGGAGACCCAGTACTTC
>-|many|TRBV20-1|TRBJ2-1
CSARGGAGLSYNEQFF
TGCAGTGCTAGAGGTGGGGCGGGCCTATCCTACAATGAGCAGTTCTTC
>-|many|TRBV7-2|TRBJ1-5
CASSLMDSNQPQHF
TGTGCCAGCAGCTTAATGGATAGCAATCAGCCCCAGCATTTT
>-|few|TRBV19|TRBJ1-2
CASSTPGTNYGYTF
TGTGCCAGTAGTACCCCTGGCACCAACTATGGCTACACCTTC
>TRBD1|many|TRBV28|TRBJ2-7
CASGTVTYEQYF
TGTGCCAGCGGGACAGTCACCTACGAGCAGTACTTC
>TRBD2|many|TRBV7-9|TRBJ2-1
CASSLPSGGYNEQFF
TGTGCCAGCAGCTTACCTAGCGGGGGGTACAATGAGCAGTTCTTC
>TRBD2|-|TRBV12-3/TRBV12-4|TRBJ2-3
CASSLAGGSTDTRYF
TGTGCCAGCAGCCTAGCGGGGGGAAGCACAGATACGCGGTATTTT
>-|many|TRBV4-1|TRBJ1-3
CASSQGLQGRNTIYF
TGCGCCAGCAGCCAAGGGCTTCAGGGACGAAACACCATATATTTT
>TRBD1|few|TRBV28|TRBJ2-7
CASSFYGDRGGEQYF
TGTGCCAGCAGTTTTTATGGGGACAGGGGGGGCGAGCAGTACTTC
>-|many|TRBV6-5|TRBJ2-7
CASSYFDGEQYF
TGTGCCAGCAGTTACTTCGACGGCGAGCAGTACTTC
>-|many|TRBV5-5|TRBJ2-1
CASSRQFSYNEQFF
TGTGCCAGCAGCCGACAGTTCTCCTACAATGAGCAGTTCTTC
>-|many|TRBV5-1|TRBJ2-5
CASSLKGREQETQYF
TGCGCCAGCAGCTTGAAGGGACGGGAACAAGAGACCCAGTACTTC
>-|many|TRBV10-3|TRBJ1-6
CAIREPQDNSPLHF
TGTGCCATCAGGGAACCACAGGATAATTCACCCCTCCACTTT
>-|many|TRBV27|TRBJ1-6
CASSLSIRGNNSPLHF
TGTGCCAGCAGTTTATCGATCAGGGGTAATAATTCACCCCTCCACTTT
>-|-|TRBV14|TRBJ2-6
CASSLIGASANVLTF
TGTGCCAGCAGCTTGATTGGGGCTTCGGCCAACGTCCTGACTTTC
>TRBD1|few|TRBV5-8|TRBJ2-3
CASSSEQGKAGDTQYF
TGTGCCAGCAGCTCCGAACAGGGGAAAGCAGGGGATACGCAGTATTTT
>TRBD2|many|TRBV27|TRBJ2-7
CASSSEGLAGGPSYEQYF
TGTGCCAGCAGTTCAGAGGGACTAGCGGGAGGACCATCCTACGAGCAGTACTTC
>TRBD1|many|TRBV4-1|TRBJ1-3
CASSQDGTGRGNTIYF
TGCGCCAGCAGCCAAGACGGGACAGGGCGAGGAAACACCATATATTTT
>-|many|TRBV4-1|TRBJ1-3
CASSQGPAGNTIYF
TGCGCCAGCAGCCAGGGCCCAGCTGGAAACACCATATATTTT
>-|many|TRBV3-1|TRBJ2-5
CASSPVLAGRGETQYF
TGTGCCAGCAGCCCCGTCCTGGCGGGAAGAGGAGAGACCCAGTACTTC
>-|many|TRBV2|TRBJ2-7
CASRKGPSSYEQYF
TGTGCCAGCAGGAAAGGACCTAGCTCCTACGAGCAGTACTTC
>TRBD2|-|TRBV6-2/TRBV6-3|TRBJ2-1
CASSHSASGRAHEQFF
TGTGCCAGCAGTCACTCGGCTAGCGGGAGGGCACATGAGCAGTTCTTC
>TRBD1|many|TRBV10-3|TRBJ2-2
CAISEPGQGHTGELFF
TGTGCCATCAGCGAGCCGGGACAGGGACACACCGGGGAGCTGTTTTTT
>-|many|TRBV20-1|TRBJ2-7
CSARGRGTRSEQYF
TGCAGTGCTAGGGGTCGAGGGACGAGAAGCGAGCAGTACTTC
>TRBD2|many|TRBV24-1|TRBJ2-5
CATSDSAGMRETQYF
TGTGCCACCAGTGATTCAGCGGGAATGAGAGAGACCCAGTACTTC